This TCR beta chain was identified in a study of OX40 agonist ivuxolimab in advanced cancers. Study information: Ivuxolimab was delivered to patients intravenously every 2 weeks at doses spanning 0.01 to 10 mg/kg.

Profiled with immunoSEQ multiplex PCR; TCRdb holds only in-frame clones, not every one. Here the sample spans roughly 17,000 clones, around 88% being singletons. CDR1 is SEHNR and CDR2 is FQNEAQ in the germline V gene (reference sequence). The CDR3 contains 13 residues. Trimming pared 8 bases from V and 7 bases from J, leaving 14 bases between. This clonotype was obtained from an adult with an advanced solid tumor such as melanoma, head and neck, liver or kidney cancer. The J gene is TRBJ1-4, the V gene TRBV7-9; possible D gene TRBD1, 5 bases. The sample here was CD4+ or CD8+ T cells sorted from blood, taken in a trial of the OX40 agonist ivuxolimab. Here the CDR3 DNA reads TGTGCCAGCGGACACGAAGTAGGTGAAAAACTGTTTTTT. Translated, it gives CASGHEVGEKLFF. Using reference TRBV7-9 and TRBJ1-4 for the parts outside the CDR3, the full variable domain is DTGVSQNPRHKITKRGQNVTFRCDPISEHNRLYWYRQTLGQGPEFLTYFQNEAQLEKSRLLSDRFSAERPKGSFSTLEIQRTEQGDSAMYLCASGHEVGEKLFFGSGTQLSVL.